This T cell receptor beta chain was identified during a study of blood T cells in healthy people across ages. The study's findings and limits: Naive and antigen-experienced cells were not separated, limiting conclusive comparison. Naive T cell percentage strongly correlated with TCR beta diversity.

The use of a sample-barcoded 5' primer and a J-beta primer mix characterized a second PCR of about 6 to 12 cycles. Tagging of each cDNA molecule was performed by a template-switch adaptor with 12 random nucleotides. TCRdb fed the 5' RACE reads into MiXCR, producing one record per CDR3 protein. Here the sample spans approximately 800,000 distinct CDR3 sequences, roughly 46% being singletons. This clonotype showed up many times. The antigen is not known. CDR1 PRHDT and CDR2 FYEKMQ come from the germline V gene (reference sequence). The CDR3 covers 13 residues. V shed 6 bases and J shed 0 bases, with 9 bases lying between them.

Sequenced material: blood. The TCR sequence derives from a man aged 80 or over in good health. The chain uses TRBV13 and TRBJ2-7, with a weak D call TRBD1 (5 bases). CDR3 sequence reads: CASRDTSSYEQYF. The CDR3 DNA is TGTGCCAGCAGGGACACGAGCTCCTACGAGCAGTACTTC. Full variable domain (outside the CDR3, taken from reference TRBV13 and TRBJ2-7): AAGVIQSPRHLIKEKRETATLKCYPIPRHDTVYWYQQGPGQDPQFLISFYEKMQSDKGSIPDRFSAQQFSDYHSELNMSSLELGDSALYFCASRDTSSYEQYFGPGTRLTVT.